This T cell receptor (beta chain) was retrieved from a study of early T cells in non-severe SARS-CoV-2 infection. Individual cDNA molecules each received unique molecular identifiers attached to them. Using its own MiXCR run on the 5' RACE reads, TCRdb lists one record per CDR3 protein. The sample yields tens of thousands of distinct CDR3 sequences, around 11% seen once. CDR3 length: 18 residues. V lost 3 bases to trimming and J lost 3 bases; unmatched junction nucleotides: 9. Germline CDR1 LNHDA, CDR2 SQIVND (reference sequence). The sequence derives from an adult who was a healthcare worker with PCR-confirmed SARS-CoV-2 infection or an uninfected control (not recorded which). The sample was whole blood, taken at baseline. The V call is TRBV19, the J call TRBJ2-7, with 15 positions matching TRBD2. This CDR3 is CASSIDSGTSGGRYEQYF. The DNA for the CDR3 is TGTGCCAGTAGTATCGATTCCGGGACTAGCGGGGGGCGCTACGAGCAGTACTTC.